These 26 T cell receptor beta chains were all obtained from the same sample, sequenced in a study of shared clonotypes between healthy human individuals. Libraries were prepared by immunoSEQ multiplex PCR; TCRdb keeps only in-frame clonotypes and omits some of them. The sample shows around 2.5 million clones, approximately 94% of them seen only once. Source material: naive CD4+ T cells from PBMCs. Subset reported: CD45RA+ positively selected. These receptors were obtained from a man aged 18 to 29 in good health. Some clones in this sample may be carry-over from other donors' samples.

The chain has TRBV6-1 and TRBJ1-3; no definite D call. V lost 8 bases to trimming and J lost 4 bases, with 3 bases between them. The CDR3 is 10 amino acids. The germline V gene has CDR1 MNHNS and CDR2 SASEGT. CDR3 region: CASQGNTIYF. CDR3 nucleotides: TGTGCCAGCCAAGGAAACACCATATATTTT.

V gene TRBV11-3 combines with J gene TRBJ2-3, with a weak D call TRBD2 (7 bases). In germline, CDR1 is SGHNT, CDR2 YENEEA. V gave up 5 bases and J gave up 0 bases, with 15 bases separating them. The CDR3 has 16 residues. CDR3 protein: CASSPAGAHSTDTQYF. The DNA of the CDR3 is TGTGCCAGCAGCCCTGCGGGGGCTCATAGCACAGATACGCAGTATTTT. Complete variable domain (other parts from reference TRBV11-3 and TRBJ2-3): EAGVVQSPRYKIIEKKQPVAFWCNPISGHNTLYWYLQNLGQGPELLIRYENEEAVDDSQLPKDRFSAERLKGVDSTLKIQPAELGDSAVYLCASSPAGAHSTDTQYFGPGTRLTVL.

This chain connects TRBV5-1 to TRBJ2-7; 9 nucleotides line up with TRBD1. Germline assignment: CDR1 SGHRS and CDR2 YFSETQ. The ends lost 2 bases at V and 2 bases at J; junction bases unmatched: 8. The CDR3 consists of 16 residues. The CDR3 loop reads CASSLRTGDPPYEQYF. The CDR3 DNA sequence: TGCGCCAGCAGCTTAAGGACAGGGGATCCTCCCTACGAGCAGTACTTC.

Note on this clone: The same CDR3 arises from other DNA sequences in this sample as well. The chain joins TRBV6-5 to TRBJ1-2; 9 bases agree with TRBD1. The CDR3 covers 13 residues. Germline trimming cut 5 bases from V and 8 bases from J; bases unmatched to any gene: 6. Germline assignment: CDR1 MNHEY and CDR2 SVGAGI. This CDR3 reads CASSPGQGRGYTF. As DNA, the CDR3 is TGTGCCAGCAGTCCGGGACAGGGAAGAGGCTACACCTTC.

The rearrangement joins TRBV9 to TRBJ2-1; D possibly corresponds to TRBD1 (6 bases). Per the germline V gene, CDR1 is SGDLS and CDR2 is YYNGEE. The V end lost 2 bases, the J end lost 6 bases, and 12 bases lay between the germline ends. The CDR3 spans 14 residues. This chain's CDR3 is CASSVESRGNEQFF. The DNA for the CDR3 is TGTGCCAGCAGCGTCGAGTCCAGGGGCAATGAGCAGTTCTTC.

CDR3 DNA: TGCGCCAGCAGCCAACAGGGGGGATTCAACTTGAATGAGCAGTTCTTC. Amino acids: CASSQQGGFNLNEQFF. This chain joins TRBV5-1 and TRBJ2-1, with 8 nucleotides matching TRBD1. The CDR3 extends over 16 amino acids. V was clipped by 4 bases and J by 7 bases; unmatched bases: 13. The V gene's germline CDR1 is SGHRS and CDR2 YFSETQ. Full variable domain (outside the CDR3, taken from reference TRBV5-1 and TRBJ2-1): KAGVTQTPRYLIKTRGQQVTLSCSPISGHRSVSWYQQTPGQGLQFLFEYFSETQRNKGNFPGRFSGRQFSNSRSEMNVSTLELGDSALYLCASSQQGGFNLNEQFFGPGTRLTVL.

V is TRBV18 and J is TRBJ1-5; maybe TRBD1 (5 bases). This CDR3 comprises 17 residues. V was clipped by 5 bases and J by 0 bases, with 17 bases between them. Germline lookup yields CDR1 KGHSH and CDR2 LQKENI. The CDR3 spells CASSLPPGTDSNQPQHF. CDR3 in DNA: TGTGCCAGCTCATTACCGCCTGGGACGGATAGCAATCAGCCCCAGCATTTT.

This chain uses TRBV5-1 with TRBJ2-1; a possible D gene is TRBD2 (5 bases). V was cut by 7 bases and J by 4 bases, with 18 bases left in between. Germline V gene lookup returns CDR1 SGHRS and CDR2 YFSETQ. The CDR3 extends over 15 amino acids. CDR3 nucleotides: TGCGCCAGCTACTCCGGTGCGACGGGATACAATGAGCAGTTCTTC. It yields the protein CASYSGATGYNEQFF.

The chain couples TRBV19 to TRBJ2-2, with D perhaps TRBD1 (6 bases). The CDR3 runs 14 residues. Looked up from germline, CDR1 is LNHDA and CDR2 is SQIVND (reference sequence). V was cut by 1 base and J by 6 bases, with 9 bases left in between. The CDR3 loop reads CASSIGGRPGELFF. Written as DNA, the CDR3 is TGTGCCAGTAGTATAGGGGGGCGGCCCGGGGAGCTGTTTTTT.

This clone has a single count. This chain uses TRBV20-1 with TRBJ2-1; D perhaps matches TRBD2 (5 bases). The CDR3 loop spans 10 amino acids. The germline gives CDR1 DFQATT, CDR2 SNEGSKA (reference sequence). Trimming cost V 5 bases and J 9 bases, with 8 bases left between them. The CDR3 DNA reads as TGCAGTGCTTTCCGGGGTGAGCAGTTCTTC. The encoded protein is CSAFRGEQFF.

This CDR3 is CASRYRARDTQYF. In nucleotides, the CDR3 is TGTGCCAGCAGATACAGGGCACGGGATACGCAGTATTTT. The V call is TRBV6-5, the J call TRBJ2-3, with D maybe TRBD1 (6 bases). The CDR3 consists of 13 residues. CDR1 MNHEY and CDR2 SVGAGI come from the germline V gene. Trimming removed 6 bases at V and 6 bases at J, with 13 bases between.

This chain uses TRBV2 with TRBJ2-7; D possibly corresponds to TRBD1 (6 bases). The CDR3 has 14 amino acids. The V end was cut by 7 bases, the J end by 3 bases, with 16 bases between. Per germline, CDR1 SNHLY and CDR2 FYNNEI. CDR3 region: CASKWDTGNYEQYF. The CDR3 bases are TGTGCCAGCAAATGGGACACGGGAAACTACGAGCAGTACTTC. The full variable domain, in which reference TRBV2 and TRBJ2-7 provide the parts outside the CDR3, is EPEVTQTPSHQVTQMGQEVILRCVPISNHLYFYWYRQILGQKVEFLVSFYNNEISEKSEIFDDQFSVERPDGSNFTLKIRSTKLEDSAMYFCASKWDTGNYEQYFGPGTRLTVT.

V is TRBV4-3 and J is TRBJ2-1, with D possibly matching TRBD1 (5 bases). Deletions cut 0 bases from V and 4 bases from J, with 19 bases between. CDR3 length equals 18 residues. Germline assignment: CDR1 LGHNA and CDR2 YSLEER. The CDR3 bases are TGCGCCAGCAGCCAAGATCGTTTCCCGGCAAGGGGATACAATGAGCAGTTCTTC. Protein sequence: CASSQDRFPARGYNEQFF.

This chain connects TRBV7-2 to TRBJ2-7; D perhaps matches TRBD2 (5 bases). Germline V gene lookup returns CDR1 SGHTA and CDR2 FQGNSA. The CDR3 is made up of 15 amino acids. V was cut by 3 bases and J by 0 bases, with 12 bases left in between. CDR3 sequence reads: CASSFSAGHSYEQYF. CDR3 sequence (DNA): TGTGCCAGCAGCTTCTCTGCGGGCCACTCCTACGAGCAGTACTTC.

This chain uses TRBV18 with TRBJ2-1; D gene uncertain. The CDR3 is made up of 12 amino acids. The V end lost 6 bases, the J end lost 8 bases, and 11 bases lay between the germline ends. In germline, CDR1 is KGHSH, CDR2 LQKENI. The CDR3 DNA reads as TGTGCCAGCTCCGCCACCGGTGATGAGCAGTTCTTC. Its protein is CASSATGDEQFF.

This clone occurred once. The J gene is TRBJ1-2, the V gene TRBV30, with D maybe TRBD1 (6 bases). The CDR3 covers 15 residues. Germline V gene sequence: CDR1 GTSNPN, CDR2 SVGIG (reference sequence). DNA for the CDR3: TGTGGAGGGGGGGAACCGGGACAAACGCCCTATGGCTACACCTTC. It is translated as CGGGEPGQTPYGYTF. The full variable domain, rest sourced from reference TRBV30 and TRBJ1-2, is SQTIHQWPATLVQPVGSPLSLECTVEGTSNPNLYWYRQAAGRGLQLLFYSVGIGQISSEVPQNLSASRPQDRQFILSSKKLLLSDSGFYLCGGGEPGQTPYGYTFGSGTRLTVV.

In the case of this clone: Other DNA sequences in the same sample also yield this CDR3. This rearrangement joins TRBV20-1 to TRBJ2-3; no clear D. Germline V CDR1 and CDR2: DFQATT, SNEGSKA (reference sequence). With 5 bases removed from V and 0 bases from J, the gap between germline ends came to 3 bases. CDR3 length equals 11 residues. The CDR3 region has the DNA TGCAGTGCTCTAAGCACAGATACGCAGTATTTT. Translating it yields CSALSTDTQYF.

V gene TRBV7-3 combines with J gene TRBJ2-1; D assignment may be TRBD1 or TRBD2 (5 bases each). The V end was cut by 0 bases, the J end by 6 bases, with 12 bases between. The CDR3 contains 15 residues. CDR1 SGHTA and CDR2 FQGTGA come from the germline V gene. CDR3 in amino acids: CASSLTRDGFNEQFF. CDR3 nucleotides: TGTGCCAGCAGCTTAACCAGGGACGGGTTCAATGAGCAGTTCTTC.

This chain connects TRBV11-2 to TRBJ2-1, with D possibly matching TRBD2 (5 bases). The V end lost 1 base, the J end lost 7 bases, and 11 bases lay between the germline ends. Germline V gene lookup returns CDR1 SGHAT and CDR2 FQNNGV. This CDR3 is 14 amino acids long. The DNA for the CDR3 is TGTGCCAGCAGCTTAGCGGTAACGGGGAATGAGCAGTTCTTC. It encodes CASSLAVTGNEQFF.

This clone was recorded once. V usage is TRBV18 and J usage is TRBJ1-5; 8 nucleotides line up with TRBD1. Germline trimming cut 2 bases from V and 3 bases from J; bases unmatched to any gene: 6. Germline loops: CDR1 KGHSH, CDR2 LQKENI. This CDR3 has 16 amino acids. The CDR3: CASSPSDRELNQPQHF. CDR3 coding DNA: TGTGCCAGCTCACCATCGGACAGGGAACTCAATCAGCCCCAGCATTTT.

V gene TRBV27 combines with J gene TRBJ2-7, with TRBD2 matching over 12 bases. This CDR3 spans 15 amino acids. Germline CDR1 reads MNHEY; CDR2 reads SMNVEV (reference sequence). Trimming took 6 bases from V and 1 from J; bases not matched to a gene: 4. The CDR3 region has the DNA TGTGCCAGCAGATTACTAGCGGGAGGATCCTACGAGCAGTACTTC. Protein product: CASRLLAGGSYEQYF.

J is TRBJ2-7 and V is TRBV4-1; D unresolved. This CDR3 region has 14 residues. V was trimmed by 6 bases and J by 2 bases, leaving 14 bases between them. Germline V CDR1 and CDR2: MGHRA, YSYEKL. CDR3 DNA: TGCGCCAGCAGTCCAGTCGGACGAACCTACGAGCAGTACTTC. Its protein product is CASSPVGRTYEQYF.

This clone has only one observation. CDR3 nucleotides: TGTGCCAGTAGTAACAGTGTCGGGAGGTACGAGCAGTACTTC. Translating it yields CASSNSVGRYEQYF. V and J are TRBV19 and TRBJ2-7, with 7 bases matching TRBD2. This CDR3 is 14 amino acids long. The V gene's germline CDR1 is LNHDA and CDR2 SQIVND (reference sequence). The V and J ends lost 4 bases and 4 bases, in that order; junction bases with no gene match: 7.

The J gene is TRBJ2-2, the V gene TRBV18; TRBD2 matches at 14 bases. Unmatched junction bases numbered 5, after V lost 5 bases and J lost 6 bases. CDR1 is KGHSH, CDR2 LQKENI, per germline. The CDR3 consists of 16 residues. CDR3 region: CASSSGLAGVSGELFF. In nucleotides, the CDR3 is TGTGCCAGCTCATCGGGACTAGCGGGAGTATCCGGGGAGCTGTTTTTT.

The rearrangement uses TRBV7-9 and TRBJ2-7; D not certain. Trimming took 3 bases from V and 4 from J, leaving 4 bases between them. This CDR3 has 11 amino acids. Germline assignment: CDR1 SEHNR and CDR2 FQNEAQ (reference sequence). The CDR3, as DNA: TGTGCCAGCAGCTTCCGATACGAGCAGTACTTC. Amino acids: CASSFRYEQYF. The entire variable domain, with the rest obtained from reference TRBV7-9 and TRBJ2-7, is as follows: DTGVSQNPRHKITKRGQNVTFRCDPISEHNRLYWYRQTLGQGPEFLTYFQNEAQLEKSRLLSDRFSAERPKGSFSTLEIQRTEQGDSAMYLCASSFRYEQYFGPGTRLTVT.

The rearrangement uses TRBV19 and TRBJ1-1; perhaps TRBD1 as D (6 bases). V was clipped by 4 bases and J by 7 bases, with 19 bases between them. Germline V lookup: CDR1 LNHDA, CDR2 SQIVND (reference sequence). The CDR3 is 15 amino acids. DNA for the CDR3: TGTGCCAGTAGTAACCCCAAAGGACAGCCCTTTGAAGCTTTCTTT. The encoded protein is CASSNPKGQPFEAFF. The whole variable domain, remainder taken from reference TRBV19 and TRBJ1-1, is DGGITQSPKYLFRKEGQNVTLSCEQNLNHDAMYWYRQDPGQGLRLIYYSQIVNDFQKGDIAEGYSVSREKKESFPLTVTSAQKNPTAFYLCASSNPKGQPFEAFFGQGTRLTVV.